Listed below are T cell receptor beta chains from one sample, sequenced in a study of control samples from healthy donors and cancer patients. Assay: immunoSEQ multiplex PCR; the TCRdb copy retains only in-frame clones and omits some. This sample yields 140,000 or so clones, of which about nine tenths are seen a single time; 3.2% belongs to the top ten. Material: blood. These receptors were collected from a man younger than 40 in good health. Both conserved end residues are trimmed from each CDR3.

j_call v_call cdr3_aa
TRBJ2-1 TRBV6-5 ASSPDSDNEQF
TRBJ2-7 TRBV27 ASSWTGGPYEQY
TRBJ2-7 TRBV6-1 ASSDDKRSSYEQY
TRBJ1-3 TRBV6-6 ASSYSTGSGNTIY
TRBJ1-2 TRBV27 ASSFTGVEGYGYT
TRBJ2-1 TRBV5-1 ASTRGSGVSYNEQF
TRBJ2-7 TRBV21-1 ASSRKTSGGPYEQY
TRBJ2-2 TRBV15 ATSPIGTENTGELF
TRBJ1-2 TRBV5-6 ASSWTETNYGYT
TRBJ1-2 TRBV7-3 ASSPSLDSNYGYT
TRBJ1-2 TRBV5-8 ASSSDINYGYT
TRBJ1-5 TRBV6-4 ASSDSGDSNQPQH
TRBJ2-7 TRBV7-9 ASSWGTGESYEQY
TRBJ2-1 TRBV24-1 ATSDLDRVDEQF
TRBJ1-6 TRBV27 ASSSLTDLDNSPLH
TRBJ1-4 TRBV5-8 ASSLRRELF
TRBJ1-1 TRBV7-9 ASSGGGTGRENTEAF
TRBJ1-1 TRBV7-9 ASSSRDRDTEAF
TRBJ2-3 TRBV7-8 ASTKGVGGITDTQY
TRBJ2-7 TRBV4-1 ASSQSGDSLYEQY
TRBJ2-1 TRBV24-1 ATSAPLGGDRGEQF
TRBJ2-7 TRBV27 ASSLSQAPYEQY
TRBJ2-1 TRBV3-1/TRBV3-2 ASSQEIARVNEQF
TRBJ1-6 TRBV27 ASSLSEGRLSYNSPLH
TRBJ2-7 TRBV12-5 ASGWGTGAFYEQY
TRBJ2-3 TRBV27 ASSLLNLASRGTDTQY
TRBJ1-4 TRBV4-1 ASSQDPLPGNEKLF
TRBJ1-6 TRBV7-9 ASSAGQGGSSPLH
TRBJ2-7 TRBV27 ASSFAGAYEQY
TRBJ1-6 TRBV10-3 AIRRPGQDSPLH
TRBJ1-2 TRBV7-8 ASSGDRIYGYT
TRBJ1-5 TRBV4-2 ASSQDLLVYSNQPQH
TRBJ1-6 TRBV21-1 ASSTDLTGGGNSPLH
TRBJ1-5 TRBV28 ASSPEEGFNQPQH
TRBJ2-7 TRBV6-2/TRBV6-3 ASSYSMGQGLYEQY
TRBJ1-1 TRBV18 ASSPGTGGGGTEAF
TRBJ1-4 TRBV2 ARRTTNEKLF
TRBJ1-1 TRBV10-3 AIKAVNTEAF
TRBJ2-1 TRBV6-4 ASSALAGGNNEQF
TRBJ2-1 TRBV7-9 ASSSGTGLDNEQF
TRBJ2-3 TRBV27 ASSLIGSSTDTQY
TRBJ1-3 TRBV30 AWSGDRRTGNTIY
TRBJ2-7 TRBV6-5 ASSLDSGDTYEQY
TRBJ1-4 TRBV7-9 ASSPREGGEKLF
TRBJ1-1 TRBV6-1 ASSDTWENTEAF
TRBJ2-1 TRBV12-3/TRBV12-4 ASSPNIDEQF
TRBJ2-7 TRBV2 ASSAFSDSSYEQY
TRBJ2-7 TRBV11-2 ASSSTGTSSYEQC
TRBJ2-3 TRBV7-2 ASSRRASVGDTQY
TRBJ1-5 TRBV4-1 ASSHGPGNQPQH
TRBJ2-1 TRBV29-1 SVASGSGYNEQF
TRBJ1-6 TRBV10-2 ASRDRATGYNSPLH
TRBJ2-2 TRBV10-1 ASSSGWAGELF
TRBJ1-6 TRBV19 ASSNGEGHSPLH
TRBJ2-3 TRBV27 ASSLEGTSGTDTQY